Listed here is a single T cell receptor beta chain. What it recognizes is unknown. The PCR used 60 Vbeta and 13 Jbeta primers. Assay used: immunoSEQ multiplex PCR; TCRdb lists only in-frame clones, some missing. The top ten hold 2.5% to 3% of the sample, which has about 140,000 clones, 78% seen once. These data belong to a study of cytomegalovirus exposure and HLA in healthy donors. Findings of the study overall: An apparent linkage of common viral pathogens to several of the most significant clusters emerged in a later analysis. CMV antigen specificity was confirmed in vitro for three CMV-associated chains. With further analysis later on, most CMV-associated TCR beta chains appeared HLA-restricted. Most TCR sequences were rare, but some public TCRs occurred in many donors.

The CDR3 totals 13 residues. The germline V gene has CDR1 MGHDK and CDR2 SYGVNS. This chain uses TRBV25-1 with TRBJ2-5; D is unresolved. The DNA end is more similar to TRBJ2-7, so the J call may be wrong. The sample comprised PBMCs. This TCR was sampled from a male donor in good health and CMV-seronegative. The CDR3 DNA reads as TGTGCCAGCAGTGAAACTTCTTTCTACGAGCAGTACTTC. It encodes CASSETSFYEQYF.